This T cell receptor (beta chain) was profiled in a study of T cells in Graves' hyperthyroidism and ophthalmopathy. Germline V gene lookup returns CDR1 GTSNPN and CDR2 SVGIG (reference sequence). Trimming shortened V by 2 bases and J by 5 bases, and 12 bases separated the two germline ends. The CDR3 spans 14 residues. The study excluded patients with uncontrolled infection, other autoimmune disease, pregnancy or lactation. Orbital computed tomography and thyroid ultrasound, together with serum TRAb and thyroxine and clinical symptoms, were used for diagnoses. The PBMCs studied were ones that came from 8.5 to 10 ml fresh peripheral blood. Amplified TCR beta CDR3 regions derived from RNA transcripts. First-round RT-PCR targeting the TCR CDR3 was performed with the HTBI primer set. TCRdb reprocessed the multiplex PCR reads with MiXCR, giving one entry per CDR3 protein. The data contain roughly 250,000 distinct CDR3 sequences, about 20% of them singletons.

The sample taken for sequencing was blood. The chain has TRBV30 and TRBJ1-4; no definite D call. This clonotype was obtained from a man aged 25-40 years with Graves' ophthalmopathy. CDR3 protein: CAWSSGVRNEKLFF. DNA of the CDR3: TGTGCCTGGAGTAGTGGGGTCCGGAATGAAAAACTGTTTTTT.